This T cell receptor beta chain was identified in a study of control samples from healthy donors and cancer patients (dated by TCRdb to 2020 to 2021). Taken from the germline V gene (reference sequence), the CDR1 and CDR2 loops are GTSNPN and SVGIG. Ends trimmed: V by 5 bases, J by 10 bases; bases unmatched to a gene: 11. The cysteine opens and the phenylalanine closes a CDR3 of 15 amino acids. The DNA shown is the 45-base CDR3, in frame from base 1. As regards this clone: Its antigen has not been determined. No base quality values were provided; no much bigger clone lies one nucleotide off.

The library was produced with the immunoSEQ multiplex PCR assay. TCRdb took this table from immuneACCESS and kept in-frame rearrangements with V and J called. Such tables lack part of the clones; where checked against another copy, unresolved V genes explain under half of the gap, and the rest is unexplained. The sample records about 180,000 clones, 90% of which are singletons. The ten most abundant clones make up about 1.4% of the sample. Sequencing used blood. This TCR was recovered from a woman aged 45 to 65 in good health. The chain uses TRBV30 and TRBJ1-6; 10 bases in the junction line up with TRBD1. The CDR3 sequence is CAWRPQGQGMSPLHF. The DNA sequence is TGTGCCTGGCGTCCACAGGGACAGGGGATGTCACCCCTCCACTTT.